This entry is about one TCR beta chain. Each sample received Survey-level depth of up to 500,000 reads. Libraries were prepared by immunoSEQ multiplex PCR; TCRdb keeps only in-frame clonotypes and omits some of them. Seen here are around 61,000 clones, about 90% observed once, and the top ten hold about 3.5%. The data stem from a study of pediatric ulcerative colitis. The TCR sequence derives from a boy between 10 and 17 years old with severe ulcerative colitis. What was sequenced was blood.

CDR3 region: CASSLVGAAESYEQYF. The CDR3 DNA reads as TGTGCCAGCAGCTTAGTTGGAGCGGCAGAATCCTACGAGCAGTACTTC. The J gene is TRBJ2-7, the V gene TRBV7-8; D is perhaps TRBD2 (5 bases). Germline values: CDR1 SGHVS, CDR2 FQNEAQ. The V end lost 1 base, the J end lost 1 base, and 14 bases lay between the germline ends. CDR3 length: 16 amino acids.